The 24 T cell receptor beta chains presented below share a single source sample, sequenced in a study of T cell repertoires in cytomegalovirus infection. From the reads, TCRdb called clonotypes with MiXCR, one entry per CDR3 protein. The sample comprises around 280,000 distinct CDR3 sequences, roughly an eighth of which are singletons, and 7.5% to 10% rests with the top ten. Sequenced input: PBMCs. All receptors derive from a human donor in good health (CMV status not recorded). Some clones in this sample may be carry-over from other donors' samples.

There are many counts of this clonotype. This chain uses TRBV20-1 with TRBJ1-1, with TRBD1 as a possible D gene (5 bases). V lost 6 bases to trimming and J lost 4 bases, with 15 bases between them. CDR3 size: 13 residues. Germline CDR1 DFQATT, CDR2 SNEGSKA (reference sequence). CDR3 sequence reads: CSAADLRGTEAFF. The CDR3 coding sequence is TGCAGTGCCGCAGACCTTAGGGGCACTGAAGCTTTCTTT.

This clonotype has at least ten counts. CDR3 coding DNA: TGTGCCAGCAGCTTAGTCGCTAGCGGGGCCAACAATGAGCAGTTCTTC. Translating gives CASSLVASGANNEQFF. The chain links TRBV7-2 to TRBJ2-1; TRBD2 aligns across 9 bases. V gave up 1 base and J gave up 5 bases; unmatched junction bases: 6. The CDR3 loop spans 16 amino acids. Germline V gene lookup returns CDR1 SGHTA and CDR2 FQGNSA.

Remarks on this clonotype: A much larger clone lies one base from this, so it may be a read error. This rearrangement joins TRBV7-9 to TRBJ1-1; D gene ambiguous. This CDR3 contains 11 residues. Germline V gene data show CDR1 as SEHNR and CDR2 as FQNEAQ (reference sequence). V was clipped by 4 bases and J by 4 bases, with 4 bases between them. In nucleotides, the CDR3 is TGTGCCAGCAGCTCGAGCACTGAAGCTTTCTTT. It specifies CASSSSTEAFF.

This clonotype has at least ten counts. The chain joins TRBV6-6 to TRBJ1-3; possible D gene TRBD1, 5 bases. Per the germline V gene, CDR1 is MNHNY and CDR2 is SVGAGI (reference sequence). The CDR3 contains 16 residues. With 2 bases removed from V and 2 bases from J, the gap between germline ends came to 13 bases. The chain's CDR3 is CASSYPVQGAGNTIYF. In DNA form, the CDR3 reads TGTGCCAGCAGTTACCCCGTACAAGGGGCTGGAAACACCATATATTTT.

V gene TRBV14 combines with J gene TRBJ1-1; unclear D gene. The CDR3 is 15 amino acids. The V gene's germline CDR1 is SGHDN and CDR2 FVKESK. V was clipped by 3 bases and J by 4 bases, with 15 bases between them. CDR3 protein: CASSQLKVVSTEAFF. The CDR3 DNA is TGTGCCAGCAGCCAGTTGAAGGTTGTTAGCACTGAAGCTTTCTTT.

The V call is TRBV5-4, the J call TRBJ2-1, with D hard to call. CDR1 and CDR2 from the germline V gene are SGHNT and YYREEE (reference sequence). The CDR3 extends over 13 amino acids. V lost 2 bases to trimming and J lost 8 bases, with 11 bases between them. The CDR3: CASSFPTEDEQFF. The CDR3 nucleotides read TGTGCCAGCAGCTTCCCTACTGAAGATGAGCAGTTCTTC.

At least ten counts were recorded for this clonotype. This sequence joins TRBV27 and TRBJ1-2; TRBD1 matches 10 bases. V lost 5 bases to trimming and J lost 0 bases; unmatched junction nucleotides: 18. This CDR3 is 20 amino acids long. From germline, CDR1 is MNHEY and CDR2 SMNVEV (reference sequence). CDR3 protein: CASSLDRPGTGDFTNYGYTF. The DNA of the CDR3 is TGTGCCAGCAGTCTGGACCGACCCGGGACAGGGGATTTCACTAACTATGGCTACACCTTC.

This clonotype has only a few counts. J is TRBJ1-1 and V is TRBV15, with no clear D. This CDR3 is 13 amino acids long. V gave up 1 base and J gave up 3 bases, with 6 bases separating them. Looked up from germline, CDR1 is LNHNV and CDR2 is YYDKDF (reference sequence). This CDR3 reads CATSRAQHTEAFF. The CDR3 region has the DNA TGTGCCACCAGCAGAGCTCAGCACACTGAAGCTTTCTTT. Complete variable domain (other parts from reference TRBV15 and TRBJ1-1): DAMVIQNPRYQVTQFGKPVTLSCSQTLNHNVMYWYQQKSSQAPKLLFHYYDKDFNNEADTPDNFQSRRPNTSFCFLDIRSPGLGDTAMYLCATSRAQHTEAFFGQGTRLTVV.

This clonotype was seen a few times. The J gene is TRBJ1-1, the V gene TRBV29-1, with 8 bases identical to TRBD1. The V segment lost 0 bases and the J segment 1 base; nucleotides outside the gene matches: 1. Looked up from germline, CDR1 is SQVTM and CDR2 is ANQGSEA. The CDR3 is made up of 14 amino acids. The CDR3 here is CSVEDGTGNTEAFF. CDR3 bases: TGCAGCGTTGAAGATGGGACAGGGAACACTGAAGCTTTCTTT.

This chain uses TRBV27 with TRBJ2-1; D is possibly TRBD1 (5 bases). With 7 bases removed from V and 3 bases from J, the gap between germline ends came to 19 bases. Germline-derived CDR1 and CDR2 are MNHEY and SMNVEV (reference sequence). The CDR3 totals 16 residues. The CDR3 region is CASTAVAGQRYNEQFF. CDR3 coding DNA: TGTGCCAGCACTGCCGTAGCCGGACAACGCTACAATGAGCAGTTCTTC.

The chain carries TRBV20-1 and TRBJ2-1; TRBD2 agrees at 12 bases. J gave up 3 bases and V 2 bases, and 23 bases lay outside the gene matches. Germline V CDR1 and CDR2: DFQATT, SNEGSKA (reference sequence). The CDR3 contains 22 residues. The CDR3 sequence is CSARHPGQGMTSGSSFYNEQFF. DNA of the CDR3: TGCAGTGCTAGACACCCCGGACAGGGAATGACTAGCGGGAGCTCCTTCTACAATGAGCAGTTCTTC.

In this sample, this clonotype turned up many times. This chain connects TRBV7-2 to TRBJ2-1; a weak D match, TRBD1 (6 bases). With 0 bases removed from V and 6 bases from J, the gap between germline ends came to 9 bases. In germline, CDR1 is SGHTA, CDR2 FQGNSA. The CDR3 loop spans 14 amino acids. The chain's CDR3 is CASSLAGGRNEQFF. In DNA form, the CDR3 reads TGTGCCAGCAGCTTAGCAGGGGGTCGCAATGAGCAGTTCTTC.

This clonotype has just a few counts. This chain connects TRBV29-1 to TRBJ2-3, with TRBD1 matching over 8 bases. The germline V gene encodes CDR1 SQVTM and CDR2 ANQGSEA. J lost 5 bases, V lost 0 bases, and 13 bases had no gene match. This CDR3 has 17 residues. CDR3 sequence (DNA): TGCAGCGTTGAAGATCGTTGGGCACAGGGGGGAGTAGATACGCAGTATTTT. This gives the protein CSVEDRWAQGGVDTQYF.

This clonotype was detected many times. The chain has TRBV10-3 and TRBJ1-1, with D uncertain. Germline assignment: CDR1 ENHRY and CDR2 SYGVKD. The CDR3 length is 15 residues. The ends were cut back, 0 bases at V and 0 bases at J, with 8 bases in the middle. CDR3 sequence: CAISESWAVNTEAFF. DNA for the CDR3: TGTGCCATCAGTGAGTCTTGGGCAGTGAACACTGAAGCTTTCTTT.

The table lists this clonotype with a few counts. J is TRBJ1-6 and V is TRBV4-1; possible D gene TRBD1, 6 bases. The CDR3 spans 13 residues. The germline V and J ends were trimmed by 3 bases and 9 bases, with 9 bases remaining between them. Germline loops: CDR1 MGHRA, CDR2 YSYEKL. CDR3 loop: CASSQTRGSPLHF. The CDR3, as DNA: TGCGCCAGCAGCCAGACCAGGGGTTCACCCCTCCACTTT.

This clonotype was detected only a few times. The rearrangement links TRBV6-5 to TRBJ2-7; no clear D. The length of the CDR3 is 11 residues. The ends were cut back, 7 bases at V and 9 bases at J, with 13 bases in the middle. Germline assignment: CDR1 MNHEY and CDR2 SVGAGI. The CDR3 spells CASMNNYLQYF. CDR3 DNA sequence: TGTGCCAGCATGAACAATTACTTGCAGTACTTC.

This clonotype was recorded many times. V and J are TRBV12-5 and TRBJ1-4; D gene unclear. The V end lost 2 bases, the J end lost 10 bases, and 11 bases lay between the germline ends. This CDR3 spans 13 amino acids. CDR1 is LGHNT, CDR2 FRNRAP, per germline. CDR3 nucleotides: TGTGCTAGTGGTTTGCCCCCGGCGGGAAAACTGTTTTTT. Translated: CASGLPPAGKLFF.

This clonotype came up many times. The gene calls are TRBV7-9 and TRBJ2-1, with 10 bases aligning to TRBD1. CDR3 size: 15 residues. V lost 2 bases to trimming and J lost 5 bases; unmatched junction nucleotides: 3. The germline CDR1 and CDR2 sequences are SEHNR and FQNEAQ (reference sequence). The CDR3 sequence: CASSLRQGANNEQFF. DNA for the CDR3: TGTGCCAGCAGCTTAAGACAGGGGGCGAACAATGAGCAGTTCTTC.

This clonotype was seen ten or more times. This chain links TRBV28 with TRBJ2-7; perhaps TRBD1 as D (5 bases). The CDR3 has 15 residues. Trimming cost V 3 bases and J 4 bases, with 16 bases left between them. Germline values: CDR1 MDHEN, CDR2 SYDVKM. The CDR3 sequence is CASSFSGSSLYEQYF. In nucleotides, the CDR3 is TGTGCCAGCAGTTTTTCAGGGTCGAGCCTTTACGAGCAGTACTTC.

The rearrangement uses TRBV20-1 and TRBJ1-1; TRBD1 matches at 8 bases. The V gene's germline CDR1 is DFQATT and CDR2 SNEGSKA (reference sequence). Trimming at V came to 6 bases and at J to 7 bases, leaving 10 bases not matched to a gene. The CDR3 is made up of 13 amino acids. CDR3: CSAITGGRGEAFF. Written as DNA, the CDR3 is TGCAGTGCAATCACAGGGGGGCGAGGTGAAGCTTTCTTT.

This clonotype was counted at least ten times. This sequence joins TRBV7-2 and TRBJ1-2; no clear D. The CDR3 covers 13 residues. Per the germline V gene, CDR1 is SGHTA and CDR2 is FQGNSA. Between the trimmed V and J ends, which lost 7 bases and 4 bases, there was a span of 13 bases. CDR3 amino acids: CASTQPGSYGYTF. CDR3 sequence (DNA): TGTGCCAGCACTCAACCTGGCTCCTATGGCTACACCTTC.

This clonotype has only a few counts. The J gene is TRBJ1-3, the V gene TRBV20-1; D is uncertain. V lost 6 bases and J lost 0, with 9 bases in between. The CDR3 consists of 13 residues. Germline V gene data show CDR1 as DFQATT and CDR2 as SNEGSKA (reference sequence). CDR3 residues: CSAYQFSGNTIYF. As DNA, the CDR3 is TGCAGTGCCTACCAGTTCTCTGGAAACACCATATATTTT.

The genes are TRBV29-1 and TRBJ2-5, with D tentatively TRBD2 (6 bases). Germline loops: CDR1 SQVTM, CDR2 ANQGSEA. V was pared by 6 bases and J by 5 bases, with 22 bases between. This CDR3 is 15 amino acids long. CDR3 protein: CSVQTPGLGTETQYF. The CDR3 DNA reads TGCAGCGTCCAAACCCCGGGACTGGGAACGGAGACCCAGTACTTC.

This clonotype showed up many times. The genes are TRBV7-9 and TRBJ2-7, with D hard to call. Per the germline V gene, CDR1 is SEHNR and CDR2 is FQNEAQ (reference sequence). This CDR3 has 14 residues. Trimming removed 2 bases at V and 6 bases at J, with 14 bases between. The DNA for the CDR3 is TGTGCCAGCAGCTTATCTACCTTATGGCGCGAGCAGTACTTC. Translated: CASSLSTLWREQYF.